These 14 T cell receptor beta chains were sequenced from one sample in a study of blood T cell repertoires in COVID-19. Clones were sequenced by immunoSEQ multiplex PCR, and TCRdb holds only the in-frame ones, with some missing. The table lists about 370,000 clones, 75% to 90% of them singletons, with 0.95% to 1.1% in the top ten. The sample was PBMCs or T cells enriched from blood (not recorded which). The receptors here all came from a young man who had recovered from COVID-19.

The rearrangement joins TRBV7-3 to TRBJ2-2; 7 positions match TRBD2. CDR1 is SGHTA and CDR2 is FQGTGA in the germline V gene. CDR3 length: 15 amino acids. Trimming cost V 6 bases and J 5 bases; bases outside gene matches: 9. This chain's CDR3 is CASRTSSGPTGELFF. The DNA for the CDR3 is TGTGCCAGCAGGACTTCTAGCGGCCCAACCGGGGAGCTGTTTTTT.

V is TRBV27 and J is TRBJ2-1, with TRBD2 matching over 7 bases. With 1 base clipped from V and 12 bases from J, the junction kept 15 bases outside the gene matches. Germline assignment: CDR1 MNHEY and CDR2 SMNVEV (reference sequence). The CDR3 length is 16 residues. The CDR3 DNA sequence: TGTGCCAGCAGTTTATACTCGGCGGGAGTTTCAGTGAGGCAGTTCTTC. Protein: CASSLYSAGVSVRQFF.

The chain carries TRBV18 and TRBJ2-1; 9 bases fit TRBD2. The CDR3 totals 15 residues. Germline V gene sequence: CDR1 KGHSH, CDR2 LQKENI. Losses at the gene ends were 5 bases for V and 7 bases for J; bases not matched to a gene: 9. The CDR3 DNA is TGTGCCAGCTCAGGTAGCGGGGGCCCAGGAAATGAGCAGTTCTTC. Translated, it gives CASSGSGGPGNEQFF.

The V gene is TRBV19, the J gene TRBJ1-5; weak D call: TRBD1 (5 bases). This CDR3 spans 15 amino acids. With 1 base removed from V and 7 bases from J, the gap between germline ends came to 14 bases. Germline-derived CDR1 and CDR2 are LNHDA and SQIVND (reference sequence). The chain's CDR3 is CASSIASGGWQPQHF. CDR3 in DNA: TGTGCCAGTAGTATAGCTTCGGGGGGGTGGCAGCCCCAGCATTTT.

This chain joins TRBV6-2 or TRBV6-3 and TRBJ2-1, with TRBD2 as a possible D gene (5 bases). This CDR3 has 16 residues. Germline V gene sequence: CDR1 MNHEY, CDR2 SVGEGT. V was clipped by 6 bases and J by 9 bases, with 24 bases between them. CDR3 in DNA: TGTGCCAGCAGCCGAGGGCGGCAACCCGGCATAGGTGAGCAGTTCTTC. It encodes CASSRGRQPGIGEQFF.

This clone was observed once. This chain joins TRBV9 and TRBJ1-3; D is unresolved. The CDR3 loop spans 17 amino acids. The germline V gene encodes CDR1 SGDLS and CDR2 YYNGEE. V lost 0 bases, J lost 0 bases, and 13 bases lay in between. This CDR3 is CASSVAAFGSSGNTIYF. The CDR3 DNA sequence: TGTGCCAGCAGCGTAGCTGCTTTCGGGAGCTCTGGAAACACCATATATTTT.

V is TRBV27 and J is TRBJ2-7; D is uncertain. Germline CDR1 MNHEY, CDR2 SMNVEV (reference sequence). The length of the CDR3 is 13 residues. V gave up 5 bases and J gave up 2 bases, with 10 bases separating them. CDR3 coding DNA: TGTGCCAGCAGTCCCATTAACACCTACGAGCAGTACTTC. It encodes CASSPINTYEQYF.

This chain connects TRBV24-1 to TRBJ2-1; 10 bases are shared with TRBD1. The germline gives CDR1 KGHDR, CDR2 SFDVKD. The length of the CDR3 is 14 residues. Trimming took 8 bases from V and 2 from J; bases not matched to a gene: 2. In nucleotides, the CDR3 is TGTGCCACCATGACAGGGGGCGCCTACAATGAGCAGTTCTTC. This codes for CATMTGGAYNEQFF.

The CDR3 is CASSQGPGQGIEQFF. The CDR3 bases are TGCGCCAGCAGCCAAGGGCCGGGACAGGGTATAGAGCAGTTCTTC. The chain combines TRBV4-3 with TRBJ2-1; 9 nucleotides align to TRBD1. Germline loops: CDR1 LGHNA, CDR2 YSLEER. V dropped 1 base and J dropped 10; count of bases not matched to a gene: 8. This CDR3 has 15 residues.

The V call is TRBV3-1 (or the pseudogene TRBV3-2), the J call TRBJ2-7; 7 nucleotides line up with TRBD2. V shed 2 bases, J shed 3 bases, and the junction held 1 base outside the gene matches. The germline CDR1 and CDR2 sequences are LGHDT and YNNKEL (reference sequence). This CDR3 spans 13 amino acids. The CDR3 protein is CASSQLADYEQYF. As DNA, the CDR3 is TGTGCCAGCAGCCAACTAGCGGACTACGAGCAGTACTTC.

The gene calls are TRBV7-9 and TRBJ2-7; TRBD2 might be the D (5 bases). The ends were cut back, 4 bases at V and 3 bases at J, with 19 bases in the middle. Per the germline V gene, CDR1 is SEHNR and CDR2 is FQNEAQ (reference sequence). The CDR3 sequence is 16 residues long. The CDR3 here is CASSSWRAERDYEQYF. The DNA for the CDR3 is TGTGCCAGCAGCTCATGGCGGGCGGAGAGAGACTACGAGCAGTACTTC. The whole variable domain, filled in from reference TRBV7-9 and TRBJ2-7, reads DTGVSQNPRHKITKRGQNVTFRCDPISEHNRLYWYRQTLGQGPEFLTYFQNEAQLEKSRLLSDRFSAERPKGSFSTLEIQRTEQGDSAMYLCASSSWRAERDYEQYFGPGTRLTVT.

This sequence joins TRBV19 and TRBJ1-3; D not resolved. Germline lookup yields CDR1 LNHDA and CDR2 SQIVND (reference sequence). Between the trimmed V and J ends, which lost 4 bases and 0 bases, there was a span of 19 bases. CDR3 length: 18 residues. The CDR3 protein is CASSKEGLGSYSGNTIYF. The CDR3 region has the DNA TGTGCCAGTAGTAAGGAGGGCCTGGGGTCCTACTCTGGAAACACCATATATTTT. Based on the CDR3 plus reference TRBV19 and TRBJ1-3, the full variable domain is DGGITQSPKYLFRKEGQNVTLSCEQNLNHDAMYWYRQDPGQGLRLIYYSQIVNDFQKGDIAEGYSVSREKKESFPLTVTSAQKNPTAFYLCASSKEGLGSYSGNTIYFGEGSWLTVV.

The chain couples TRBV7-9 to TRBJ2-1; TRBD2 is a possible D gene (5 bases). The germline V and J ends were trimmed by 2 bases and 10 bases, with 21 bases remaining between them. This CDR3 comprises 16 residues. The V gene's germline CDR1 is SEHNR and CDR2 FQNEAQ (reference sequence). The CDR3, as DNA: TGTGCCAGCAGCTTACAGATCCTAGCCACATCTTTAGAGCAGTTCTTC. It yields the protein CASSLQILATSLEQFF.

The CDR3 loop reads CASSQDQGYEQYF. For the CDR3, the DNA is TGCGCCAGCAGCCAAGATCAGGGATACGAGCAGTACTTC. The chain combines TRBV4-3 with TRBJ2-7; D perhaps matches TRBD1 (5 bases). The CDR3 length is 13 residues. The germline V and J ends were trimmed by 0 bases and 4 bases, with 7 bases remaining between them. Germline CDR1 LGHNA, CDR2 YSLEER.